This entry lists 21 T cell receptor beta chains sequenced from one sample in a study of shared clonotypes between healthy human individuals. The data were produced by immunoSEQ multiplex PCR, yet TCRdb's version contains in-frame clones alone and is incomplete. The repertoire has about 2.3 million clones, more than 80% of them found once; the top ten carry approximately 0.4%. The sequenced sample was naive CD4+ T cells from PBMCs. Subset indicated: CD45RA+ positively selected. The receptors were gathered from a man in his late teens or twenties in good health. Some clones in this sample may be carry-over from other donors' samples.

The V gene is TRBV30, the J gene TRBJ2-1, with a possible D match to TRBD2 (5 bases). The CDR3 has 11 amino acids. Germline CDR1 reads GTSNPN; CDR2 reads SVGIG (reference sequence). Trimming took 3 bases from V and 13 from J, leaving 13 bases between them. CDR3: CAWSPGMGQFF. In DNA form, the CDR3 reads TGTGCCTGGAGCCCGGGGATGGGTCAGTTCTTC.

The chain links TRBV6-5 to TRBJ2-7, with D unclear. The germline V and J ends were trimmed by 8 bases and 6 bases, with 11 bases remaining between them. CDR3 length: 11 residues. CDR1 and CDR2 from the germline V gene are MNHEY and SVGAGI. The CDR3 DNA sequence: TGTGCCAGCGGTCGCCCAGGCGAGCAGTACTTC. Translation: CASGRPGEQYF.

The CDR3 region has the DNA TGCGCCAGCAGCCAAGTAATACAGGGCGCTGGCTACACCTTC. It yields the protein CASSQVIQGAGYTF. The rearrangement uses TRBV4-1 and TRBJ1-2, with D possibly TRBD1 on 6 matching bases. V dropped 1 base and J dropped 7 bases, with 13 bases sitting between them. This CDR3 is built from 14 residues. Per germline, CDR1 MGHRA and CDR2 YSYEKL.

V gene TRBV6-1 combines with J gene TRBJ1-2, with D perhaps TRBD1 (6 bases). From germline, CDR1 is MNHNS and CDR2 SASEGT. The CDR3 totals 13 residues. The V gene lost 6 bases and the J gene lost 5 bases, with 13 bases spanning the gap. Here the CDR3 DNA reads TGTGCCAGCAGCCGGGACAATCTATATGGCTACACCTTC. Protein: CASSRDNLYGYTF.

The genes are TRBV7-3 and TRBJ2-7; 7 bases line up with TRBD2. Germline V gene data show CDR1 as SGHTA and CDR2 as FQGTGA. The CDR3 runs 14 residues. V was clipped by 1 base and J by 2 bases; unmatched bases: 2. For the CDR3, the DNA is TGTGCCAGCAGCTTAAGGGGAGGGGCCTACGAGCAGTACTTC. This codes for CASSLRGGAYEQYF.

CDR3 sequence (DNA): TGCGCCAGCTCAAGCGGGAGTTCAGTCAATGAGCAGTTCTTC. Translating gives CASSSGSSVNEQFF. The chain recombines TRBV10-1 with TRBJ2-1, with 8 bases that match TRBD2. The J segment lost 6 bases and the V segment lost 8 bases, leaving 9 bases of the junction unmatched. CDR1 and CDR2 (germline): WNHNN, SYGVQD (reference sequence). The length of the CDR3 is 14 residues.

This chain joins TRBV18 and TRBJ2-1, with TRBD2 matching over 12 bases. CDR3 size: 16 residues. V gave up 5 bases and J gave up 2 bases; unmatched junction bases: 4. The germline gives CDR1 KGHSH, CDR2 LQKENI. The CDR3 DNA reads as TGTGCCAGCTCAGCTCTAGCGGGAGGGGCCTACAATGAGCAGTTCTTC. It translates to CASSALAGGAYNEQFF.

The rearrangement joins TRBV11-2 to TRBJ2-5; no clear D. Judging by the DNA end, TRBJ2-7 fits better; the J call may be wrong. CDR1 is SGHAT, CDR2 FQNNGV, per germline. This CDR3 has 11 residues. The CDR3 DNA follows: TGTGCCAGCAGCTTCCAGTACGAGCAGTACTTC. This encodes CASSFQYEQYF.

The chain recombines TRBV27 with TRBJ1-5; TRBD1 might be the D (6 bases). Trimming cost V 3 bases and J 4 bases, with 13 bases left between them. The CDR3 runs to 15 residues. The germline V gene has CDR1 MNHEY and CDR2 SMNVEV (reference sequence). CDR3 loop: CASSLGAAGNQPQHF. DNA of the CDR3: TGTGCCAGCAGTTTGGGGGCAGCAGGGAATCAGCCCCAGCATTTT.

The chain is built from TRBV7-2 and TRBJ2-7, with D perhaps assigned TRBD1 or TRBD2 (5 bases each). Trimming pared 9 bases from V and 3 bases from J, leaving 12 bases between. The length of the CDR3 is 12 residues. The V gene's germline CDR1 is SGHTA and CDR2 FQGNSA. CDR3 bases: TGTGCCAGTAGGGGCGGAGGCTACGAGCAGTACTTC. Its translation: CASRGGGYEQYF.

A note on this clone: At the DNA level, this CDR3 is encoded by other sequences in the same sample as well. The J gene is TRBJ1-1, the V gene TRBV28, with 7 bases identical to TRBD1. Germline values: CDR1 MDHEN, CDR2 SYDVKM. The V segment lost 6 bases and the J segment 1 base; nucleotides outside the gene matches: 2. CDR3 size: 13 residues. The CDR3 nucleotides are TGTGCCAGCAGGCGACAGGGGAACACTGAAGCTTTCTTT. Its translation: CASRRQGNTEAFF.

This sequence joins TRBV5-4 and TRBJ1-3, with 10 bases matching TRBD1. V lost 4 bases and J lost 9; bases outside the gene matches: 4. The germline V gene encodes CDR1 SGHNT and CDR2 YYREEE (reference sequence). This CDR3 comprises 13 residues. In nucleotides, the CDR3 is TGTGCCAGCAGCGAGACAGGGGGCAGCACCATATATTTT. It specifies CASSETGGSTIYF.

The chain links TRBV6-4 to TRBJ2-3, with D unresolved. This CDR3 is 16 amino acids long. V lost 3 bases and J 0 bases, leaving 13 bases between the germline ends. Looked up from germline, CDR1 is MRHNA and CDR2 is SNTAGT. DNA of the CDR3: TGTGCCAGCAGTGATGTTTACGGACCTAGCACAGATACGCAGTATTTT. Translation gives CASSDVYGPSTDTQYF.

V gene TRBV7-3 combines with J gene TRBJ2-3, with D tentatively TRBD2 (5 bases). V shed 5 bases and J shed 0 bases, with 15 bases lying between them. The germline V gene has CDR1 SGHTA and CDR2 FQGTGA. The CDR3 runs to 16 residues. CDR3 residues: CASSPRLSTSTDTQYF. For the CDR3, the DNA is TGTGCCAGCAGCCCCCGACTAAGCACTAGCACAGATACGCAGTATTTT.

V and J are TRBV6-5 and TRBJ1-2; 10 nucleotides match TRBD1. CDR3 length: 15 residues. The ends lost 2 bases at V and 5 bases at J; junction bases unmatched: 5. The germline V gene has CDR1 MNHEY and CDR2 SVGAGI. The DNA for the CDR3 is TGTGCCAGCAGTTACGAAGGACAGGGGGATTATGGCTACACCTTC. Its protein is CASSYEGQGDYGYTF.

On this clone itself: Other DNA sequences in this specimen translate into the identical CDR3. The rearrangement uses TRBV6-1 and TRBJ2-7; the D gene could be TRBD1 or TRBD2 (5 bases each). The germline V gene encodes CDR1 MNHNS and CDR2 SASEGT. Trimming removed 0 bases at V and 3 bases at J, with 9 bases between. The CDR3 spans 14 residues. CDR3 amino acids: CASSEASGGYEQYF. DNA for the CDR3: TGTGCCAGCAGTGAAGCGTCTGGGGGCTACGAGCAGTACTTC.

This clone was seen just once. The chain links TRBV2 to TRBJ2-1; unclear D gene. The germline CDR1 and CDR2 sequences are SNHLY and FYNNEI. The CDR3 totals 11 residues. The germline V and J ends were trimmed by 8 bases and 4 bases, with 6 bases remaining between them. This CDR3 reads CASQTYNEQFF. The CDR3 DNA reads TGTGCCAGCCAAACATACAATGAGCAGTTCTTC. The whole variable domain, remainder taken from reference TRBV2 and TRBJ2-1, is EPEVTQTPSHQVTQMGQEVILRCVPISNHLYFYWYRQILGQKVEFLVSFYNNEISEKSEIFDDQFSVERPDGSNFTLKIRSTKLEDSAMYFCASQTYNEQFFGPGTRLTVL.

The chain links TRBV30 to TRBJ2-5; no reliable D call. CDR1 GTSNPN and CDR2 SVGIG come from the germline V gene (reference sequence). Trimming took 2 bases from V and 3 from J, leaving 4 bases between them. The CDR3 is 11 amino acids. CDR3 residues: CAWSPEETQYF. The CDR3 DNA reads TGTGCCTGGAGTCCGGAAGAGACCCAGTACTTC.

This chain links TRBV6-6 with TRBJ2-2, with TRBD1 identical over 8 bases. Looked up from germline, CDR1 is MNHNY and CDR2 is SVGAGI (reference sequence). The length of the CDR3 is 15 residues. The V and J ends lost 6 bases and 0 bases, in that order; junction bases with no gene match: 3. In DNA form, the CDR3 reads TGTGCCAGCAGGCCGGGACAGGCGAACACCGGGGAGCTGTTTTTT. As protein: CASRPGQANTGELFF.

The V and J genes are TRBV6-6 and TRBJ1-5; D is undetermined. The germline V and J ends were trimmed by 4 bases and 5 bases, with 12 bases remaining between them. The CDR3 length is 14 residues. Germline V CDR1 and CDR2: MNHNY, SVGAGI (reference sequence). In DNA form, the CDR3 reads TGTGCCAGCAGTTTTTTTAATCCCCATCAGCCCCAGCATTTT. This sequence encodes CASSFFNPHQPQHF.

This sequence joins TRBV4-1 and TRBJ2-1, with 7 nucleotides matching TRBD2. J was trimmed by 2 bases and V by 1 base; bases with no gene match: 5. The CDR3 consists of 16 residues. CDR1 and CDR2 (germline): MGHRA, YSYEKL. The DNA of the CDR3 is TGCGCCAGCAGCCAAGGGGCTAGCGGTCCCTACAATGAGCAGTTCTTC. It specifies CASSQGASGPYNEQFF.